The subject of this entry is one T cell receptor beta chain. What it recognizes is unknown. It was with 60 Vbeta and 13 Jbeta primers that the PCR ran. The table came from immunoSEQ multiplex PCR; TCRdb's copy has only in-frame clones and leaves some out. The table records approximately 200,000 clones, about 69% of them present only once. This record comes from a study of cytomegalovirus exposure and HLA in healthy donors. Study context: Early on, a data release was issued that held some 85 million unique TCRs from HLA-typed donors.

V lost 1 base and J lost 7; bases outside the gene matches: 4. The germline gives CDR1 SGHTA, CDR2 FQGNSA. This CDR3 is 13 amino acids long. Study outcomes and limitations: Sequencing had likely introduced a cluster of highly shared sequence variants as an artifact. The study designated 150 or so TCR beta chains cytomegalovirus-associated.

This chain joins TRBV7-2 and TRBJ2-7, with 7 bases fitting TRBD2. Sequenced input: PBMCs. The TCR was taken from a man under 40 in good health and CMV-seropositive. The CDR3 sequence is CASSLDRGEEQYF. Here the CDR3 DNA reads TGTGCCAGCAGCTTAGACCGGGGGGAGGAGCAGTACTTC.